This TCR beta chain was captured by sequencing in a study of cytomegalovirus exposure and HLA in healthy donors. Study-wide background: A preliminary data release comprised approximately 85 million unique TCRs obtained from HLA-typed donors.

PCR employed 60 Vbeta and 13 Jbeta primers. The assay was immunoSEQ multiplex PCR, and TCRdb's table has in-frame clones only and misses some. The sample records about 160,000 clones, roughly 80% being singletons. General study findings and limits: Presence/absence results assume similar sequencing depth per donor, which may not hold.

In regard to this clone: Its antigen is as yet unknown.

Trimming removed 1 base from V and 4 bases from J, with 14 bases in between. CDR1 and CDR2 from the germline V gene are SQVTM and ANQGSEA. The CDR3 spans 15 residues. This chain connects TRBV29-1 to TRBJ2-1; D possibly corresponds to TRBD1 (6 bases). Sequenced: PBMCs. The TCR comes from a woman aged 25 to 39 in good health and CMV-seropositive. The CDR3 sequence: CSVEGWAGAYNEQFF. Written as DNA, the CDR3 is TGCAGCGTTGAAGGCTGGGCAGGGGCTTACAATGAGCAGTTCTTC.